This TCR beta chain was observed in a study of cytomegalovirus exposure and HLA in healthy donors. The donors were members of the validation cohort, which comprised 90 to 150 subjects and was separate from the first cohort of roughly 700 subjects. Some clones are missing from TCRdb's copy, which holds only in-frame ones; the method was immunoSEQ multiplex PCR. The repertoire holds about 110,000 clones, approximately 85% seen once, with around 3.1% in the top ten. Overall study results and limits: Overall, about 160 TCR beta chains were annotated as cytomegalovirus-associated. Reported results showed that the classifier diagnosed cytomegalovirus status with high specificity and sensitivity. In vitro confirmation showed a few CMV-associated chains to be CMV antigen specific.

CDR1 and CDR2 from the germline V gene are MNHEY and SMNVEV (reference sequence). The trim removed 0 bases at V and 0 bases at J, leaving 10 bases unmatched. The CDR3 sequence is 18 residues long. Remarks on this clone: The target antigen is unknown.

The chain recombines TRBV27 with TRBJ2-7; TRBD1 matches at 8 bases. The TCR originated in a woman under 30 in good health and CMV-seronegative. Source material: PBMCs. Written as DNA, the CDR3 is TGTGCCAGCAGTTTATCGCCGGGGACAGGCGCGAGCTCCTACGAGCAGTACTTC. This codes for CASSLSPGTGASSYEQYF.